Presented here are 23 T cell receptor beta chains from one specimen sequenced in a study of T cells in Graves' hyperthyroidism and ophthalmopathy. Amplification yielded TCR beta CDR3 regions, with RNA transcripts as the source. HTBI primers drove first-round RT-PCR of the TCR CDR3. TCRdb reprocessed the multiplex PCR reads via MiXCR and lists one record per CDR3 protein. Of about 400,000 distinct CDR3 sequences detected, approximately 25% appear once; the ten largest clones hold over 70%. The sequenced sample was blood. The receptors derive from a man aged 45-65 years with Graves' hyperthyroidism.

As to this clonotype: A read error may account for a junction end that differs from germline. The J gene is TRBJ2-7, the V gene TRBV12-3 or TRBV12-4, with D perhaps TRBD1 (5 bases). The CDR3 has 13 amino acids. The DNA of the CDR3 is TGTGCCAGCAGCCAAAAGGGGTCCTACGAGCAGCACTTC. Translation: CASSQKGSYEQHF.

The chain recombines TRBV7-9 with TRBJ1-1; D unresolved. Germline values: CDR1 SEHNR, CDR2 FQNEAQ (reference sequence). V lost 1 base to trimming and J lost 8 bases, with 5 bases between them. The CDR3 length is 11 residues. Here the CDR3 reads CASSLETEAFF. The CDR3 bases are TGTGCCAGCAGCTTAGAGACAGAAGCTTTCTTT.

This clonotype was counted between two and nine times. The V gene is TRBV20-1, the J gene TRBJ2-3, with 9 bases lining up with TRBD2. The CDR3 is 16 amino acids. Trimming cost V 1 base and J 2 bases; bases outside gene matches: 7. Germline CDR1 and CDR2: DFQATT and SNEGSKA (reference sequence). CDR3 DNA: TGCAGTGCTAGAGGTTTAGCGGGGGCCTTCACAGATACGCAGTATTTT. The encoded protein is CSARGLAGAFTDTQYF.

The V and J genes are TRBV7-3 and TRBJ1-1, with TRBD1 as a possible D gene (6 bases). This CDR3 is 18 amino acids long. The V end was cut by 5 bases, the J end by 7 bases, with 29 bases between. Germline V gene sequence: CDR1 SGHTA, CDR2 FQGTGA. The CDR3 nucleotides are TGTGCCAGCAGCCTCTATCCCTCTAAAACAGGGCCGGGGGGTGAAGCTTTCTTT. Its protein product is CASSLYPSKTGPGGEAFF.

This clonotype was counted only a few times. The rearrangement links TRBV7-3 to TRBJ2-7; a weak D match, TRBD2 (6 bases). The CDR3 length is 14 residues. V was shortened by 1 base and J by 6 bases, with 13 bases between the two germline ends. Germline lookup yields CDR1 SGHTA and CDR2 FQGTGA. The CDR3 loop is CASSLIPGTSEQYF. In DNA, the CDR3 is TGTGCCAGCAGCTTAATCCCCGGGACTTCCGAGCAGTACTTC. Together with reference TRBV7-3 and TRBJ2-7, the CDR3 gives the full variable domain: GAGVSQTPSNKVTEKGKYVELRCDPISGHTALYWYRQSLGQGPEFLIYFQGTGAADDSGLPNDRFFAVRPEGSVSTLKIQRTERGDSAVYLCASSLIPGTSEQYFGPGTRLTVT.

This clonotype was seen many times. The CDR3 loop is CASSPMGLAGISEQFF. DNA for the CDR3: TGTGCCAGCAGCCCGATGGGACTAGCGGGAATTAGTGAGCAGTTCTTC. The chain combines TRBV9 with TRBJ2-1, with 13 bases identical to TRBD2. The ends lost 4 bases at V and 9 bases at J; junction bases unmatched: 10. The CDR3 runs 16 residues. CDR1 SGDLS and CDR2 YYNGEE come from the germline V gene.

This sequence joins TRBV20-1 and TRBJ1-1; D remains unclear. V lost 3 bases to trimming and J lost 1 base, with 15 bases between them. CDR3 length equals 15 residues. In germline, CDR1 is DFQATT, CDR2 SNEGSKA (reference sequence). CDR3 protein: CSARDYVTPNTEAFF. The CDR3 region has the DNA TGCAGTGCTAGGGACTACGTGACCCCGAACACTGAAGCTTTCTTT.

This chain links TRBV5-1 with TRBJ2-1; D is possibly TRBD1 (6 bases). There are 14 residues in the CDR3. Germline V lookup: CDR1 SGHRS, CDR2 YFSETQ. V was shortened by 4 bases and J by 6 bases, with 14 bases between the two germline ends. For the CDR3, the DNA is TGCGCCAGCAGCACCTCCGGGACAACCAATGAGCAGTTCTTC. This translates into CASSTSGTTNEQFF.

This sequence joins TRBV30 and TRBJ1-4; D call uncertain. V gave up 3 bases and J gave up 3 bases, with 8 bases separating them. Germline V gene data show CDR1 as GTSNPN and CDR2 as SVGIG (reference sequence). The length of the CDR3 is 13 residues. CDR3 nucleotides: TGTGCCTGGAGGACGGTAGCTAATGAAAAACTGTTTTTT. Translation: CAWRTVANEKLFF.

This clonotype was detected ten times or more. This chain uses TRBV28 with TRBJ2-5, with 7 bases fitting TRBD2. Germline-derived CDR1 and CDR2 are MDHEN and SYDVKM. Unmatched junction bases numbered 11, after V lost 3 bases and J lost 4 bases. The CDR3 length is 16 residues. In nucleotides, the CDR3 is TGTGCCAGCAGTTTGATACGTCCGGGAGGTGGAGAGACCCAGTACTTC. It translates to CASSLIRPGGGETQYF.

This chain joins TRBV5-1 and TRBJ2-5; 13 bases align to TRBD2. This CDR3 is 19 amino acids long. The V gene end was trimmed by 4 bases and the J gene end by 7 bases; junction bases not matched to a gene: 19. Germline assignment: CDR1 SGHRS and CDR2 YFSETQ. The CDR3 region is CASSKDWRPTSGRPSTQYF. DNA of the CDR3: TGCGCCAGCAGCAAGGACTGGCGCCCGACTAGCGGGAGGCCATCGACCCAGTACTTC.

This clonotype showed up many times. The rearrangement links TRBV19 to TRBJ2-1, with D perhaps matching TRBD2 (7 bases). Per the germline V gene, CDR1 is LNHDA and CDR2 is SQIVND (reference sequence). CDR3 length: 12 residues. V shed 6 bases and J shed 8 bases, with 11 bases lying between them. CDR3 coding DNA: TGTGCCAGTAGCGAAGGGGGGGATGAGCAGTTCTTC. The encoded protein is CASSEGGDEQFF.

Only a few counts were recorded for this clonotype. The genes are TRBV18 and TRBJ1-2, with D hard to call. V lost 0 bases and J lost 4, with 9 bases in between. Germline CDR1 and CDR2: KGHSH and LQKENI. The CDR3 has 14 residues. CDR3 coding DNA: TGTGCCAGCTCACCACCAAATATAGGCTATGGCTACACCTTC. Translating gives CASSPPNIGYGYTF.

Many counts were recorded for this clonotype. This chain joins TRBV20-1 and TRBJ1-1, with D hard to call. Germline lookup yields CDR1 DFQATT and CDR2 SNEGSKA (reference sequence). CDR3 length: 12 residues. Trimming left V 3 bases short and J 3 bases short, with 8 bases between. The CDR3: CSARGIDTEAFF. The CDR3 region has the DNA TGCAGTGCTAGGGGGATTGACACTGAAGCTTTCTTT.

The rearrangement joins TRBV28 to TRBJ1-5; the D is unclear. The CDR3 sequence is 17 residues long. Germline CDR1 is MDHEN and CDR2 is SYDVKM. V was clipped by 3 bases and J by 0 bases, with 15 bases between them. In DNA, the CDR3 is TGTGCCAGCAGTTTCCGGGGAGCGATCTATAGCAATCAGCCCCAGCATTTT. The encoded protein is CASSFRGAIYSNQPQHF.

V gene TRBV29-1 combines with J gene TRBJ2-1, with TRBD1 matching over 7 bases. The CDR3 length is 13 residues. After removal of 4 bases from V and 5 bases from J, the junction contained 5 bases not matched to a gene. Germline CDR1 is SQVTM and CDR2 is ANQGSEA. Written as DNA, the CDR3 is TGCAGCGTTGGGACAGGATATAACAATGAGCAGTTCTTC. As protein: CSVGTGYNNEQFF.

This chain connects TRBV30 to TRBJ2-1; D is possibly TRBD2 (5 bases). Deletions cut 5 bases from V and 0 bases from J, with 11 bases between. The germline V gene has CDR1 GTSNPN and CDR2 SVGIG (reference sequence). The CDR3 runs to 14 residues. The CDR3, as DNA: TGTGCCTGGGCCCCGGGGAGCTCCTACAATGAGCAGTTCTTC. As protein: CAWAPGSSYNEQFF.

The gene calls are TRBV27 and TRBJ2-5, with D perhaps matching TRBD2 (5 bases). This CDR3 spans 16 amino acids. The germline V gene has CDR1 MNHEY and CDR2 SMNVEV (reference sequence). V was cut by 3 bases and J by 0 bases, with 14 bases left in between. The CDR3 region has the DNA TGTGCCAGCAGTTTGCCGGGGATGCTCTACCAAGAGACCCAGTACTTC. Amino acids: CASSLPGMLYQETQYF.

The table lists this clonotype with many counts. The CDR3 loop is CASSSTGLAGADTQYF. CDR3 DNA sequence: TGCGCCAGCAGCTCGACGGGACTAGCGGGAGCGGATACGCAGTATTTT. V gene TRBV5-1 combines with J gene TRBJ2-3; TRBD2 agrees at 14 bases. J gave up 6 bases and V 3 bases, and 6 bases lay outside the gene matches. The CDR3 has 16 amino acids. CDR1 SGHRS and CDR2 YFSETQ come from the germline V gene.

In this sample, this clonotype turned up many times. V usage is TRBV20-1 and J usage is TRBJ2-3; D might be TRBD1 or TRBD2, each matching 6 bases. Germline V gene sequence: CDR1 DFQATT, CDR2 SNEGSKA (reference sequence). This CDR3 region has 13 residues. V was cut by 5 bases and J by 5 bases, with 14 bases left in between. CDR3 in DNA: TGCAGTGCTTCTCCGGGGGCGGAAGATACGCAGTATTTT. This codes for CSASPGAEDTQYF.

This clonotype was seen only a few times. The rearrangement uses TRBV4-1 and TRBJ2-7; 7 nucleotides agree with TRBD2. Germline V gene sequence: CDR1 MGHRA, CDR2 YSYEKL. V lost 4 bases, J lost 0 bases, and 6 bases stayed unmatched. The CDR3 loop spans 15 amino acids. CDR3 DNA: TGCGCCAGCAGCCTCACACGGGGGGACTCCTACGAGCAGTACTTC. The encoded protein is CASSLTRGDSYEQYF.

This clonotype was seen at least ten times. This rearrangement joins TRBV12-3 or TRBV12-4 to TRBJ2-5; possibly TRBD2 for D (6 bases). CDR3 size: 15 residues. V lost 3 bases and J 4 bases, leaving 15 bases between the germline ends. CDR3 bases: TGTGCCAGCAGTTTCAGTTTTCTGGGGGGAGAGACCCAGTACTTC. Its protein is CASSFSFLGGETQYF.

This clonotype was seen a handful of times. The chain couples TRBV12-3 or TRBV12-4 to TRBJ2-5; D gene uncertain. The V end was cut by 3 bases, the J end by 2 bases, with 7 bases between. The CDR3 is 13 residues long. Written as DNA, the CDR3 is TGTGCCAGCAGTTTTTGGGGTCAAGAGACCCAGTACTTC. Its translation is CASSFWGQETQYF.